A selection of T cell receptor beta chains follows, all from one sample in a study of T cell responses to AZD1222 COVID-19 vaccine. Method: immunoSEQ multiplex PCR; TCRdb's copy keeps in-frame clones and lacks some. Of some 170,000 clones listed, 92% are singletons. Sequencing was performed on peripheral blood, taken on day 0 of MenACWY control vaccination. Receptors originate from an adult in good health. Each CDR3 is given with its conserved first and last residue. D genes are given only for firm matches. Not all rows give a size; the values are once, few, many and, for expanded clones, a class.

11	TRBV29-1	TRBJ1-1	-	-	TGCAGCGTTGGTAATGCGGTTGAAGCTTTCTTT	CSVGNAVEAFF
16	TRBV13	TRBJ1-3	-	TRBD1	TGTGCCAGCAGCTTACGAATCGGGACAGTTGGAAACACCATATATTTT	CASSLRIGTVGNTIYF
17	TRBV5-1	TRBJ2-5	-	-	TGCGCCAGCAGCCCTGGCGGTGGGGCTGGGTACCAAGAGACCCAGTACTTC	CASSPGGGAGYQETQYF
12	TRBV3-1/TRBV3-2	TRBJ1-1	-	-	TGTGCCAGCAAGGGGGTTTCCACTGAAGCTTTCTTT	CASKGVSTEAFF
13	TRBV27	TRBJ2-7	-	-	TGTGCCAGCAGCGAGGGAGAAACGTACGAGCAGTACTTC	CASSEGETYEQYF
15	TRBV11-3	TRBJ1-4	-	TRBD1	TGTGCCAGCAGCTCAACCGGGACAGGGAATGAAAAACTGTTTTTT	CASSSTGTGNEKLFF
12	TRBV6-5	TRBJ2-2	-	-	TGTGCCAGCAGAACGGAATTCGGGGAGCTGTTTTTT	CASRTEFGELFF
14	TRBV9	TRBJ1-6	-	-	TGTGCCAGCAGCTCCGGTCCTGAGGGGGCACCCCTCCACTTT	CASSSGPEGAPLHF
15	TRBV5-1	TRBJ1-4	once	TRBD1	TGCGCCAGCAGCTTGGTGGGACAGGTAGCGGAAAAACTGTTTTTT	CASSLVGQVAEKLFF
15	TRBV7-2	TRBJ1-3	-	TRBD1	TGTGCCAGCAGCTTAGTGGGACAGGGTTTGGACACCATATATTTT	CASSLVGQGLDTIYF
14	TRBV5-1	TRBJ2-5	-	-	TGCGCCAGCAGCGTTCCTGACGGGAGCGAGACCCAGTACTTC	CASSVPDGSETQYF
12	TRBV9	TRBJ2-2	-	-	TGTGCCAGCAGCCTCGTGGGGGGGGAGCTGTTTTTT	CASSLVGGELFF
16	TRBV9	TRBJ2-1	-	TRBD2	TGTGCCGCCTCAACCTCCGGGACTAGCGGGATTCATGAGCAGTTCTTC	CAASTSGTSGIHEQFF
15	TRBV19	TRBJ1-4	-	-	TGTGCCACAGCCTCCCCGGGGAGGGGGGGTGAAAAACTGTTTTTT	CATASPGRGGEKLFF
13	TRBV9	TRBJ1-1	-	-	TGTGCCAGCAGCGTAGTGGCGGGCACTGAAGCTTTCTTT	CASSVVAGTEAFF
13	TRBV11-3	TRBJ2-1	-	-	TGTGCCAGCAACCCAGGGTCCTACAATGAGCAGTTCTTC	CASNPGSYNEQFF
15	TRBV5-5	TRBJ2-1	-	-	TGTGCCAGCAGCTCCCCGGGTCCTTCGGGGAATGAGCAGTTCTTC	CASSSPGPSGNEQFF
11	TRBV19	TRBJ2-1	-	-	TGTGCCAGTAGTTGGTCTACTGTGCAGTTCTTC	CASSWSTVQFF
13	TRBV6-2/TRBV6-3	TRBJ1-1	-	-	TGTGCCAGCAGCTCTAGTGTACTCACTGAAGCTTTCTTT	CASSSSVLTEAFF
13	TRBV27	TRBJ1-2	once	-	TGTGCCAGCAGTTTGACCTACCGATATGGCTACACCTTC	CASSLTYRYGYTF
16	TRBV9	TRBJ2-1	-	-	TGTGCCAGCAGCGTAGTCTCGGACACAAGCAGGAATGAGCAGTTCTTC	CASSVVSDTSRNEQFF
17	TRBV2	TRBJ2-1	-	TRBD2	TGTGCCAGCAGGAGGTGGCTAGCGGGAGAGGGGAGGAATGAGCAGTTCTTC	CASRRWLAGEGRNEQFF
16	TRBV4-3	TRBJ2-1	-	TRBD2	TGCGCCAGCAGCCAAGATTTAACCGGGAGGTTAAATGAGCAGTTCTTC	CASSQDLTGRLNEQFF
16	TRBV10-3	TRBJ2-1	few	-	TGTGCCATCACAGACGGGACTCTCTTCTCCTACAATGAGCAGTTCTTC	CAITDGTLFSYNEQFF
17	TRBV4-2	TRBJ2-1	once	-	TGTGCCAGCAGCCAAGATCTTCGGGTCGTGGGGGGCAGCGAGCAGTTCTTC	CASSQDLRVVGGSEQFF
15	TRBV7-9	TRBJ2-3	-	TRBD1	TGTGCCAGCAGATCCGGGACAGGGATGACAGATACGCAGTATTTT	CASRSGTGMTDTQYF
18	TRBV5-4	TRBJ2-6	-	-	TGTGCCAGCAGCTCCGGGGGCAGGGGCAACTCTGGGGCCAACGTCCTGACTTTC	CASSSGGRGNSGANVLTF
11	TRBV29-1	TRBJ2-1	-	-	TGCAGCGTTGGGTACTACAATGAGCAGTTCTTC	CSVGYYNEQFF
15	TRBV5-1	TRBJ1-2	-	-	TGCGCCAGCAGCTTGGATCGGGGGGCGCGATATGGCTACACCTTC	CASSLDRGARYGYTF
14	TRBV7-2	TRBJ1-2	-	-	TGTGCCAGCAGCTTAGACCCTCTAGGGGGTGGCTACACCTTC	CASSLDPLGGGYTF
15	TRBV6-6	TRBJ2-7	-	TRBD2	TGTGCCAGCAGTCAAAGCGGGAGGGGGACCTACGAGCAGTACTTC	CASSQSGRGTYEQYF
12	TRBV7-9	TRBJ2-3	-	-	TGTGCCAGCAGCCGAACCACAGATACGCAGTATTTT	CASSRTTDTQYF
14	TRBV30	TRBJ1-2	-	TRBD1	TGTGCCTGGATCTTACAGGGGGCCCCATATGGCTACACCTTC	CAWILQGAPYGYTF
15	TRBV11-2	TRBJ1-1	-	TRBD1	TGTGCCAGCAGCACCCGGACAGGGGGCATCACTGAAGCTTTCTTT	CASSTRTGGITEAFF
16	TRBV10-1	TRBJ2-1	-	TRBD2	TGCGCCAGCAGTGAGCCTAGCGGGAGGGACGACAATGAGCAGTTCTTC	CASSEPSGRDDNEQFF
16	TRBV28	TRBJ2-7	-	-	TGTGCCAGCAGTTCTCCCGCGGGGACATCCCTTGGCGAGCAGTACTTC	CASSSPAGTSLGEQYF
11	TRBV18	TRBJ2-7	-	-	TGTGCCAGCTCACGGGGAAACGAGCAGTACTTC	CASSRGNEQYF
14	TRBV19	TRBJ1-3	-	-	TGTGCCAGTAGTCGGGGGGCCGCTGGAAACACCATATATTTT	CASSRGAAGNTIYF
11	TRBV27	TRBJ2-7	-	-	TGTGCCAGCACGGGGGTCGACGAGCAGTACTTC	CASTGVDEQYF
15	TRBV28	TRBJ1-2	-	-	TGTGCCGGTCGGAAGGCGCAGGGAACTAACTATGGCTACACCTTC	CAGRKAQGTNYGYTF
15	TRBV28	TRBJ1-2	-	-	TGTGCCAGCCGGTCGGGCTCCACGGTCAACTATGGCTACACCTTC	CASRSGSTVNYGYTF
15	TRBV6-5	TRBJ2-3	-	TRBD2	TGTGCCAGCAGTTATCTAGCGGAGAACACAGATACGCAGTATTTT	CASSYLAENTDTQYF
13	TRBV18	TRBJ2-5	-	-	TGTGCCAGCTCACAGGGGATTTCGGAGACCCAGTACTTC	CASSQGISETQYF
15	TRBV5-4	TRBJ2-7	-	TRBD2	TGTGCCAGCAGCTTGTATACTAGCGGGTTCTACGAGCAGTACTTC	CASSLYTSGFYEQYF
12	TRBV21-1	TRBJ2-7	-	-	TGTGCCAGCAGCAAAGGACGTTACGAGCAGTACTTC	CASSKGRYEQYF
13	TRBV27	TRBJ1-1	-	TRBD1	TGTGCCAGCAGTACCTCTACGCAGGGGGGAGCTTTCTTT	CASSTSTQGGAFF
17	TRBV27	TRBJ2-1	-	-	TGTGCCAGCAGTTTTTTTAGGGCTGCAAGCTCCTACAATGAGCAGTTCTTC	CASSFFRAASSYNEQFF
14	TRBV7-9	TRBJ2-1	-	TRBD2	TGTGCCAGCAGCTTAGGGCTAGCGGGAACTGAGCAGTTCTTC	CASSLGLAGTEQFF
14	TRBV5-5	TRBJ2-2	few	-	TGTGCCAGCAGCTTGGGAGGGAACACCGGGGAGCTGTTTTTT	CASSLGGNTGELFF
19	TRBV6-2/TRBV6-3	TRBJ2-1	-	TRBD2	TGTGCCAGCAGTTACTTGGGGAAGTTCAGCGGGAGGATAATCAATGAGCAGTTCTTC	CASSYLGKFSGRIINEQFF